Shown below are 10 T cell receptor beta chains from a single sample sequenced in a study of blood T cell repertoires in COVID-19. The repertoire was sequenced with immunoSEQ multiplex PCR; TCRdb's copy has only in-frame clones and lacks some. The sample contains over 250,000 clones, roughly 88% of which appear only once. The source material was peripheral blood. The source is a woman in her thirties with acute or convalescent COVID-19.

The CDR3 nucleotides are TGCGCCAGCAGCCCGGGACTAGCGGGAGACTACGAGCAGTACTTC. Encoded protein: CASSPGLAGDYEQYF. The chain couples TRBV5-1 to TRBJ2-7; 14 bases fit TRBD2. V lost 4 bases to trimming and J lost 3 bases; unmatched junction nucleotides: 3. Germline-derived CDR1 and CDR2 are SGHRS and YFSETQ. This CDR3 contains 15 residues.

The chain carries TRBV2 and TRBJ1-2, with 8 bases lining up with TRBD1. CDR1 is SNHLY, CDR2 FYNNEI, per germline. Trimming cost V 0 bases and J 2 bases; bases outside gene matches: 8. There are 17 residues in the CDR3. CDR3 sequence reads: CASSEAQEAGGNYGYTF. CDR3 coding DNA: TGTGCCAGCAGTGAAGCGCAGGAGGCAGGGGGCAACTATGGCTACACCTTC.

The chain employs TRBV30 and TRBJ2-6; 7 bases agree with TRBD1. The CDR3 loop spans 15 amino acids. Germline V gene sequence: CDR1 GTSNPN, CDR2 SVGIG (reference sequence). The J segment lost 4 bases and the V segment lost 8 bases, leaving 11 bases of the junction unmatched. The DNA of the CDR3 is TGTGCCAGCGCCCACAGGGGCCTCGGGGCCAACGTCCTGACTTTC. It codes for CASAHRGLGANVLTF. Together with reference TRBV30 and TRBJ2-6, the CDR3 gives the full variable domain: SQTIHQWPATLVQPVGSPLSLECTVEGTSNPNLYWYRQAAGRGLQLLFYSVGIGQISSEVPQNLSASRPQDRQFILSSKKLLLSDSGFYLCASAHRGLGANVLTFGAGSRLTVL.

This clone was observed once. The V and J genes are TRBV5-6 and TRBJ1-5, with D possibly TRBD1 on 6 matching bases. Trimming took 6 bases from V and 2 from J, leaving 12 bases between them. The CDR3 runs to 14 residues. Germline CDR1 is SGHDT and CDR2 is YYEEEE. Here the CDR3 reads CASNRYRGNQPQHF. The CDR3 DNA reads TGTGCCAGCAACAGATACAGGGGCAATCAGCCCCAGCATTTT.

The rearrangement links TRBV11-3 to TRBJ2-7, with D tentatively TRBD2 (5 bases). The germline V and J ends were trimmed by 5 bases and 6 bases, with 20 bases remaining between them. Germline V gives CDR1 SGHNT, CDR2 YENEEA. The CDR3 totals 15 residues. The CDR3 DNA is TGTGCCAGCAGCCCCCCCGGAGGTTCTATCTCCGAGCAGTACTTC. It yields the protein CASSPPGGSISEQYF. Full variable domain (rest looked up from reference TRBV11-3 and TRBJ2-7): EAGVVQSPRYKIIEKKQPVAFWCNPISGHNTLYWYLQNLGQGPELLIRYENEEAVDDSQLPKDRFSAERLKGVDSTLKIQPAELGDSAVYLCASSPPGGSISEQYFGPGTRLTVT.

The chain combines TRBV7-2 with TRBJ2-3; 8 nucleotides line up with TRBD1. This CDR3 is built from 15 residues. The germline CDR1 and CDR2 sequences are SGHTA and FQGNSA. Trimming removed 5 bases from V and 2 bases from J; junction bases left unmatched: 6. The DNA for the CDR3 is TGTGCCAGCAGCAGAAGGACAGGGTACACAGATACGCAGTATTTT. Amino acid sequence: CASSRRTGYTDTQYF. The variable domain in full, completed from reference TRBV7-2 and TRBJ2-3, reads GAGVSQSPSNKVTEKGKDVELRCDPISGHTALYWYRQSLGQGLEFLIYFQGNSAPDKSGLPSDRFSAERTGGSVSTLTIQRTQQEDSAVYLCASSRRTGYTDTQYFGPGTRLTVL.

CDR3 in DNA: TGTGCCAGTAGTATAGATACAGCCTATAGCAATCAGCCCCAGCATTTT. The encoded protein is CASSIDTAYSNQPQHF. The rearrangement links TRBV19 to TRBJ1-5; D unclear. V dropped 0 bases and J dropped 0 bases, with 9 bases sitting between them. In germline, CDR1 is LNHDA, CDR2 SQIVND (reference sequence). The CDR3 loop spans 16 amino acids.

The chain couples TRBV7-2 to TRBJ1-3; no reliable D call. Germline V CDR1 and CDR2: SGHTA, FQGNSA. The V end lost 4 bases, the J end lost 3 bases, and 7 bases lay between the germline ends. This CDR3 is built from 13 residues. In nucleotides, the CDR3 is TGTGCCAGCAGCTCTGCGCTTGGAAACACCATATATTTT. This translates into CASSSALGNTIYF.

The rearrangement uses TRBV7-9 and TRBJ2-7, with TRBD1 identical over 7 bases. The ends lost 0 bases at V and 0 bases at J; junction bases unmatched: 2. CDR3 length: 15 residues. The germline gives CDR1 SEHNR, CDR2 FQNEAQ (reference sequence). The CDR3 loop reads CASSLAQGISYEQYF. In nucleotides, the CDR3 is TGTGCCAGCAGCTTAGCACAGGGGATCTCCTACGAGCAGTACTTC.

This clone was seen only a few times. This chain links TRBV5-1 with TRBJ1-4; D may be TRBD1 (5 bases). This CDR3 has 17 amino acids. Germline V CDR1 and CDR2: SGHRS, YFSETQ. Trimming took 5 bases from V and 3 from J, leaving 20 bases between them. The CDR3 nucleotides are TGCGCCAGCAGGGGGCGCTTGGATAAGTCTCCTAATGAAAAACTGTTTTTT. The encoded protein is CASRGRLDKSPNEKLFF.